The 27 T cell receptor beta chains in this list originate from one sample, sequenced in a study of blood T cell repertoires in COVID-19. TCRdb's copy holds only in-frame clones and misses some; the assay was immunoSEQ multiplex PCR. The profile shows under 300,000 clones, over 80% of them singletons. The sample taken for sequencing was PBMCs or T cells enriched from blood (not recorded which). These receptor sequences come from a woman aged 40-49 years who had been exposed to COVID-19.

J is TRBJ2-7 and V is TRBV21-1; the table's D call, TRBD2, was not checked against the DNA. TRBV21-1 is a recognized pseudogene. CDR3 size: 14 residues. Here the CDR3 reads CASSKSRGAYEQYF. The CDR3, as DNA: TGTGCCAGCAGCAAAAGCCGGGGAGCCTACGAGCAGTACTTC.

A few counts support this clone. CDR3 DNA sequence: TGTGCCAGCAGCCAAGAGGCCACCAGGGGAGGGGGAGATACGCAGTATTTT. Its protein is CASSQEATRGGGDTQYF. This rearrangement joins TRBV3-1 (or the pseudogene TRBV3-2) to TRBJ2-3; weak D call: TRBD2 (7 bases). The CDR3 extends over 17 amino acids. Germline loops: CDR1 LGHDT, CDR2 YNNKEL (reference sequence). V was trimmed by 0 bases and J by 5 bases, leaving 18 bases between them.

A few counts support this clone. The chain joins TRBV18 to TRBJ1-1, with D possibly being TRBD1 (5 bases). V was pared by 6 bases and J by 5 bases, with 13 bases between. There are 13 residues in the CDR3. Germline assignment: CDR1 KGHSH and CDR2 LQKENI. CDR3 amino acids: CASSSGQTTEAFF. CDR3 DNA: TGTGCCAGCTCCTCAGGGCAGACGACTGAAGCTTTCTTT.

The CDR3: CASSPEVLNTEAFF. In nucleotides, the CDR3 is TGTGCCAGCAGCCCGGAGGTTTTGAACACTGAAGCTTTCTTT. The chain carries TRBV7-9 and TRBJ1-1; D remains unclear. Trimming pared 5 bases from V and 0 bases from J, leaving 10 bases between. In germline, CDR1 is SEHNR, CDR2 FQNEAQ (reference sequence). CDR3 length: 14 residues.

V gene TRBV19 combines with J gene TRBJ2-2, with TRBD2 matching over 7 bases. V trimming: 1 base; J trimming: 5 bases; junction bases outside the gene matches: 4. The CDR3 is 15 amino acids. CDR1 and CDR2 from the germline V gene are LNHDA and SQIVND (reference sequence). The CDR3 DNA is TGTGCCAGTAGTATAGGGGCCGGGGGGACCGGGGAGCTGTTTTTT. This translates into CASSIGAGGTGELFF.

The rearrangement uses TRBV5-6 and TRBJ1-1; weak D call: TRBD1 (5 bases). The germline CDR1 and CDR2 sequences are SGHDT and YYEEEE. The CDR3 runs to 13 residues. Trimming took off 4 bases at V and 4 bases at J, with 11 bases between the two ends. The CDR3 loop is CASSQVGGTEAFF. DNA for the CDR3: TGTGCCAGCAGCCAAGTCGGGGGCACTGAAGCTTTCTTT.

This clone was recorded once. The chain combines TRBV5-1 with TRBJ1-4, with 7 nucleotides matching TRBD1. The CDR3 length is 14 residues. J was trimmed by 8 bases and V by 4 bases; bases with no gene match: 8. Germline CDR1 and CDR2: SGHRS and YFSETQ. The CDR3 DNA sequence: TGCGCCAGCAGCGTGACAGGGCGTTGGGAAAAACTGTTTTTT. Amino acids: CASSVTGRWEKLFF.

In DNA form, the CDR3 reads TGTGCCACCAGCTTCGGGGGGACCTACGAGCAGTACTTC. Protein: CATSFGGTYEQYF. The chain employs TRBV28 and TRBJ2-7; TRBD2 agrees at 7 bases. The germline CDR1 and CDR2 sequences are MDHEN and SYDVKM. The CDR3 has 13 residues. The V and J ends lost 10 bases and 2 bases, in that order; junction bases with no gene match: 8.

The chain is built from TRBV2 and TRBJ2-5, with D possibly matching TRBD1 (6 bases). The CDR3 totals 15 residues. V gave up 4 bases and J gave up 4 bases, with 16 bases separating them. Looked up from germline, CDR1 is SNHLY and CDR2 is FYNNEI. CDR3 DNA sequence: TGTGCCAGCAGTGTTCCAGGGGCCCAGGCAGAGACCCAGTACTTC. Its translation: CASSVPGAQAETQYF.

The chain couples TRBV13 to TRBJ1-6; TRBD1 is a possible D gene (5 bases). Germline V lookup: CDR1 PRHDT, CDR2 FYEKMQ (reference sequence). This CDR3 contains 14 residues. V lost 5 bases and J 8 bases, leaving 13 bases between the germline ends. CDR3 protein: CASSDTGEDSPLHF. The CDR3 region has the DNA TGTGCCAGCAGCGATACAGGAGAAGATTCACCCCTCCACTTT.

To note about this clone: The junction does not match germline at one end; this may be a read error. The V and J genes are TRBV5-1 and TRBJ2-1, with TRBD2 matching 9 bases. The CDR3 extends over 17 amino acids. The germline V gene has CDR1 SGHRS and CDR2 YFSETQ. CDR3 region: CASSRSSGRLSYNEQFF. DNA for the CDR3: TGTGCCAGCAGCCGTTCCAGCGGGAGGCTATCCTACAATGAGCAGTTCTTC.

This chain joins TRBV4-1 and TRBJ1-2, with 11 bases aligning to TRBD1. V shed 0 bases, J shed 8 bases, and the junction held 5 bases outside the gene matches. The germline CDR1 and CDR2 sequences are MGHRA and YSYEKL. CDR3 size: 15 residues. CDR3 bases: TGCGCCAGCAGCCAAGATCGGGACAGGGGGTCCGGCTACACCTTC. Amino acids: CASSQDRDRGSGYTF.

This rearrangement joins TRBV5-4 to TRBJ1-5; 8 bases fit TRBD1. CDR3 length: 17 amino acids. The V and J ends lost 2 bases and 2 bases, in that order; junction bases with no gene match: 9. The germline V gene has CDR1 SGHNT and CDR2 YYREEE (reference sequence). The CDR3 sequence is CASSFRGTGTGNQPQHF. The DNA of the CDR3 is TGTGCCAGCAGCTTTCGAGGGACAGGAACCGGCAATCAGCCCCAGCATTTT.

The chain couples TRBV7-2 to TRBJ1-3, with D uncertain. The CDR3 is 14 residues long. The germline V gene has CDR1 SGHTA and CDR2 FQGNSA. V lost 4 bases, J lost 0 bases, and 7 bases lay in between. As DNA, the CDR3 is TGTGCCAGCAGCTACTCGTCCTCTGGAAACACCATATATTTT. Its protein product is CASSYSSSGNTIYF.

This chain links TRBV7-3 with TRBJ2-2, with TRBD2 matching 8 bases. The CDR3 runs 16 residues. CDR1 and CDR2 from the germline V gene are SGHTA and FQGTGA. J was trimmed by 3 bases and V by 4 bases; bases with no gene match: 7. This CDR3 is CASSSWTSLDTGELFF. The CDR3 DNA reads TGTGCCAGCAGCTCTTGGACTAGCTTGGACACCGGGGAGCTGTTTTTT.

In DNA form, the CDR3 reads TGTGCCAGCAGCTGGAGGCCGAGCGGGGGGACCTACGAGCAGTACTTC. Protein sequence: CASSWRPSGGTYEQYF. V gene TRBV7-9 combines with J gene TRBJ2-7, with 9 bases that match TRBD2. V gave up 4 bases and J gave up 2 bases; unmatched junction bases: 9. Germline values: CDR1 SEHNR, CDR2 FQNEAQ (reference sequence). This CDR3 is 16 amino acids long.

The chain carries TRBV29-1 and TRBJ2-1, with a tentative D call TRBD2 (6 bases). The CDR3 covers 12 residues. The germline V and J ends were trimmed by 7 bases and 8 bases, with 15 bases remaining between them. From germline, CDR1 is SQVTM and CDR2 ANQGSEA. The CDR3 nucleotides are TGCAGCGCCGGAGGGAGTAGGCATGAGCAGTTCTTC. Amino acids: CSAGGSRHEQFF.

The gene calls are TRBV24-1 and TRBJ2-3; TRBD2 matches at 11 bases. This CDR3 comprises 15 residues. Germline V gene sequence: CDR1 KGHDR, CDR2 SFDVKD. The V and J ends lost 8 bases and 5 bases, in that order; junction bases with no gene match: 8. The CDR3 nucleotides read TGTGCCACCAATGCCGGGACTAGCGGCCTAGATACGCAGTATTTT. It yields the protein CATNAGTSGLDTQYF.

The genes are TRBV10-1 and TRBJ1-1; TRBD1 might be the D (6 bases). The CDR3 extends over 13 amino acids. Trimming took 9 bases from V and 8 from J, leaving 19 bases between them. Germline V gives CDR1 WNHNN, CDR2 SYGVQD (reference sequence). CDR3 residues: CASPGRGGEEAFF. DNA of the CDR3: TGCGCCAGTCCTGGGCGGGGGGGCGAAGAAGCTTTCTTT.

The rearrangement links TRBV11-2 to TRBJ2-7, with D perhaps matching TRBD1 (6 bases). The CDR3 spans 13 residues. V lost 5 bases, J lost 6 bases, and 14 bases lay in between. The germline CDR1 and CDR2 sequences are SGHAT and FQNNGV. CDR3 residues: CASSLDRTGEQYF. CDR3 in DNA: TGTGCCAGCAGCCTGGACAGAACGGGCGAGCAGTACTTC.

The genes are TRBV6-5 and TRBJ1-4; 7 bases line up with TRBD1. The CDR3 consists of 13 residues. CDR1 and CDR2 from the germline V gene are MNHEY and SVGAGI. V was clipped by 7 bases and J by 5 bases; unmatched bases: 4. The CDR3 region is CASTGQENEKLFF. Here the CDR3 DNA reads TGTGCCAGCACAGGACAGGAAAATGAAAAACTGTTTTTT.

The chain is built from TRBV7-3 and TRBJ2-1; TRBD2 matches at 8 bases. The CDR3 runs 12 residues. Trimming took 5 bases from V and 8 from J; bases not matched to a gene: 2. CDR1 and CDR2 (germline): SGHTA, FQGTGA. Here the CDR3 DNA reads TGTGCCAGCAGCACGACTAGCGATGAGCAGTTCTTC. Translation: CASSTTSDEQFF.

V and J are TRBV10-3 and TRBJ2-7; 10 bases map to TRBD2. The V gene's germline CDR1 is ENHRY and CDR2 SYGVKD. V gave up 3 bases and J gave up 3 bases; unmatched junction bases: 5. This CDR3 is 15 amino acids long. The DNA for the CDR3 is TGTGCCATCAGTGACCCCCGACTAGCGGGCTACGAGCAGTACGTC. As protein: CAISDPRLAGYEQYV.

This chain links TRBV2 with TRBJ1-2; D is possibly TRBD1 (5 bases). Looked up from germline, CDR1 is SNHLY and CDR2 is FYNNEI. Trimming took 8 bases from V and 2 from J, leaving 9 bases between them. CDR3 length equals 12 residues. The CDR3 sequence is CASGGNNYGYTF. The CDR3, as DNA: TGTGCCAGCGGGGGGAACAACTATGGCTACACCTTC.

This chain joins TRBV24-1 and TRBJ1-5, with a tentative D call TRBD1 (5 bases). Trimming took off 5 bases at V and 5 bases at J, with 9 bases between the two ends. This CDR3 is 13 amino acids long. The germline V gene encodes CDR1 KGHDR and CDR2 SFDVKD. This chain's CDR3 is CATSGRVDQPQHF. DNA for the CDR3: TGTGCCACCAGTGGCAGGGTAGATCAGCCCCAGCATTTT.

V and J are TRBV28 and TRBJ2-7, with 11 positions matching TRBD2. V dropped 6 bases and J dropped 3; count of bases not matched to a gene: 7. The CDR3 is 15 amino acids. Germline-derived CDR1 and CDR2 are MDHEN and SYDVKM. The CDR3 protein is CASSSGLAGRYEQYV. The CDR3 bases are TGTGCCAGCAGCTCCGGACTAGCGGGCCGCTACGAGCAGTACGTC.

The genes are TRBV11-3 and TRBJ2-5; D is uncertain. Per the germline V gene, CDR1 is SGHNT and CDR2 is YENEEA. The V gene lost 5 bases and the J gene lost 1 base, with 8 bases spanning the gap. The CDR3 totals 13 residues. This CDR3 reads CASSPYVQETQYF. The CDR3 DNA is TGTGCCAGCAGCCCCTATGTCCAAGAGACCCAGTACTTC.